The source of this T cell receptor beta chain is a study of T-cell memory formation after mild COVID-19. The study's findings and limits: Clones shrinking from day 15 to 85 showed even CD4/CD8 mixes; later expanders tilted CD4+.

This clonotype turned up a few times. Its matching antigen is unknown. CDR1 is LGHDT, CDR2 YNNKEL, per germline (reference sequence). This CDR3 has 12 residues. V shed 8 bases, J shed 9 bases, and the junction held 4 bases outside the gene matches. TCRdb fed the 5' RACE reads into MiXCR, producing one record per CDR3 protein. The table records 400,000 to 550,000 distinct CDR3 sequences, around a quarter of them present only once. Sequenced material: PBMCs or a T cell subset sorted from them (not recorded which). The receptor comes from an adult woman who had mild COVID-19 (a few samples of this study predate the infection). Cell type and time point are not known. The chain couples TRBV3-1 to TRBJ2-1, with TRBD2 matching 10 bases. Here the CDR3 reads CASELAGGEQFF. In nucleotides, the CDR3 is TGTGCCAGCGAGTTAGCGGGAGGTGAGCAGTTCTTC.